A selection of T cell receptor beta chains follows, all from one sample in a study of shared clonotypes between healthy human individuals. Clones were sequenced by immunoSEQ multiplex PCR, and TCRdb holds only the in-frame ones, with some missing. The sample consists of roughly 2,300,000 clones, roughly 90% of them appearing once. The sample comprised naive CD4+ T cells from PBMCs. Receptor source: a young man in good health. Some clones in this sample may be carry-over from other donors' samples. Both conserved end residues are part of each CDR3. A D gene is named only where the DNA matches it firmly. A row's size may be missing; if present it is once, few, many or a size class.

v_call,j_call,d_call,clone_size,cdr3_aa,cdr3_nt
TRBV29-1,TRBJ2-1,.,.,CSVDRLQANEQFF,TGCAGCGTTGATCGACTACAAGCAAATGAGCAGTTCTTC
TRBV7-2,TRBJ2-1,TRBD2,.,CASSLFSSGNSYNEQFF,TGTGCCAGCAGCTTATTTTCTAGCGGGAACTCCTACAATGAGCAGTTCTTC
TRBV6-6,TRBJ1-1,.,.,CASVRDNKGTEAFF,TGTGCCAGTGTAAGGGACAACAAAGGAACTGAAGCTTTCTTT
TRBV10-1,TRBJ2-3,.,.,CASSPRGGDTQYF,TGCGCCAGCAGCCCCCGAGGAGGAGATACGCAGTATTTT
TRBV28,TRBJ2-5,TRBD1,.,CASSFDRGRETQYF,TGTGCCAGCAGTTTTGACAGGGGGAGAGAGACCCAGTACTTC
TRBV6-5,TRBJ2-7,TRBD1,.,CASSSSRTGAGEQYF,TGTGCCAGCAGTTCCAGCCGGACAGGGGCCGGCGAGCAGTACTTC
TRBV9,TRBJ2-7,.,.,CASSVVLGTYEQYF,TGTGCCAGCAGCGTAGTCTTGGGAACCTACGAGCAGTACTTC
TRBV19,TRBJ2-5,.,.,CASSMVRGGGQETQYF,TGTGCCAGTAGTATGGTCCGAGGGGGTGGACAAGAGACCCAGTACTTC
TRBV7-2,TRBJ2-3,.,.,CASFMRGASTDTQYF,TGTGCCAGCTTTATGAGGGGGGCTAGCACAGATACGCAGTATTTT
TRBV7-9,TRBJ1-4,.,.,CASSLGPLQGHEKLFF,TGTGCCAGCAGCTTAGGCCCCCTACAGGGACATGAAAAACTGTTTTTT
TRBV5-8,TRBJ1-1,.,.,CASSRRTRSTEAFF,TGTGCCAGCAGCCGCAGGACACGTTCAACTGAAGCTTTCTTT
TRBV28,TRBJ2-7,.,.,CASSFIGGLSYEQYF,TGTGCCAGCAGTTTTATAGGGGGGCTCTCCTACGAGCAGTACTTC
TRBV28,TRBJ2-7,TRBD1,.,CASTRGTDSYEQYF,TGTGCCAGCACCAGAGGGACAGACTCCTACGAGCAGTACTTC
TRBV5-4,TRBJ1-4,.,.,CASSPWRGDEKLFF,TGTGCCAGCAGCCCCTGGAGGGGGGATGAAAAACTGTTTTTT
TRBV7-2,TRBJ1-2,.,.,CASSLAGDYGYTF,TGTGCCAGCAGCTTAGCAGGGGATTATGGCTACACCTTC
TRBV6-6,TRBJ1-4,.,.,CASSHPGDTPGELFF,TGTGCCAGCAGTCACCCGGGGGACACCCCCGGGGAACTGTTTTTT
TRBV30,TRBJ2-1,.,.,CAWSVPVGSNEQFF,TGTGCCTGGAGTGTACCCGTGGGGAGCAATGAGCAGTTCTTC
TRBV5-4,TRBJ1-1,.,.,CASSFVPSEMNTEAFF,TGTGCCAGCAGCTTCGTCCCTTCAGAAATGAACACTGAAGCTTTCTTT
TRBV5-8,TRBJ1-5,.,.,CASSLVAREQPQHF,TGTGCCAGCAGCTTAGTGGCACGGGAGCAGCCCCAGCATTTT
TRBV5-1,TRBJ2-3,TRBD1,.,CASSPDRGTDTQYF,TGCGCCAGCAGTCCTGACAGGGGCACAGATACGCAGTATTTT
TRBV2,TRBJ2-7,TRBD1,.,CASLQNRGSYEQYF,TGTGCCAGCCTTCAGAACAGGGGCTCCTACGAGCAGTACTTC
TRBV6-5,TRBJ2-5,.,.,CASSYSTFGTQYF,TGTGCCAGCAGTTACTCGACTTTCGGGACCCAGTACTTC
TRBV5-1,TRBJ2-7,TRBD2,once,CASSLGLANSYEQYF,TGCGCCAGCAGCTTGGGACTAGCGAACTCCTACGAGCAGTACTTC
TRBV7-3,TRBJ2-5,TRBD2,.,CASSLNPMSGRGETQYF,TGTGCCAGCAGCTTAAATCCGATGAGCGGGAGAGGGGAGACCCAGTACTTC
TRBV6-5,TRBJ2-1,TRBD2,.,CASSSSTSLHEQFF,TGTGCCAGCAGTTCGTCGACTAGCCTCCATGAGCAGTTCTTC
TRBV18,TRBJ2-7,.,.,CASSPQRFYEQYF,TGTGCCAGCTCACCACAGAGGTTCTACGAGCAGTACTTC
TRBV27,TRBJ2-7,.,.,CASSVKGHYEQYF,TGTGCCAGCAGTGTGAAGGGACATTACGAGCAGTACTTC
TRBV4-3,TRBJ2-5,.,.,CASSQDWGFGETQYF,TGCGCCAGCAGCCAAGATTGGGGGTTTGGGGAGACCCAGTACTTC
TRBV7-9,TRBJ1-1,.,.,CASSQDRVRDTEAFF,TGTGCCAGCAGCCAGGATAGGGTACGGGACACTGAAGCTTTCTTT